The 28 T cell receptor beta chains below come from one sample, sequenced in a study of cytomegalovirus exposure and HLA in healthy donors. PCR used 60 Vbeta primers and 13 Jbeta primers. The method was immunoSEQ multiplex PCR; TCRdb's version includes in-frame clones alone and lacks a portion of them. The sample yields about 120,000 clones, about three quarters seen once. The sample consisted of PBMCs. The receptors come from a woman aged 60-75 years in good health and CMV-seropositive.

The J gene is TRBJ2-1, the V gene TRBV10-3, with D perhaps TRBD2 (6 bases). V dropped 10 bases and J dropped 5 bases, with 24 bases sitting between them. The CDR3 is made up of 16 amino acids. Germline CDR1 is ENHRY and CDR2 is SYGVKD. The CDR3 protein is CATKSGGLSRDNEQFF. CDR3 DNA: TGTGCCACCAAGTCCGGAGGGCTCAGTAGGGACAATGAGCAGTTCTTC.

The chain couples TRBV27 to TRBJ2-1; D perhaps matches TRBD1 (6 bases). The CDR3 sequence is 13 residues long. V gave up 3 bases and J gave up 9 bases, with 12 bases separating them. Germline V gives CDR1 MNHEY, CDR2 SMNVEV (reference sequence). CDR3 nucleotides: TGTGCCAGCAGTTTCCGACAGGACAGTGAGCAGTTCTTC. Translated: CASSFRQDSEQFF.

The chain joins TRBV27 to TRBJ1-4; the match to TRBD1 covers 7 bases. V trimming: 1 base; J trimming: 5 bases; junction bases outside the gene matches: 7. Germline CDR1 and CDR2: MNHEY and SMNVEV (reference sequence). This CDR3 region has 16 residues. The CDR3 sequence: CASSLFPDRRNEKLFF. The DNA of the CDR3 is TGTGCCAGCAGTTTATTCCCGGACAGGCGGAATGAAAAACTGTTTTTT.

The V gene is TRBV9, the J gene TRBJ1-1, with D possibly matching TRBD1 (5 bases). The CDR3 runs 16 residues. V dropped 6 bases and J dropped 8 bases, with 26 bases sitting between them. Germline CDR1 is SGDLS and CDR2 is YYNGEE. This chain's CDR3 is CASTPMTRAGLVEAFF. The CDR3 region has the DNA TGTGCCAGCACACCGATGACGCGTGCAGGGTTGGTGGAAGCTTTCTTT. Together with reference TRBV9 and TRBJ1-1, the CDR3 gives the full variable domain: DSGVTQTPKHLITATGQRVTLRCSPRSGDLSVYWYQQSLDQGLQFLIQYYNGEERAKGNILERFSAQQFPDLHSELNLSSLELGDSALYFCASTPMTRAGLVEAFFGQGTRLTVV.

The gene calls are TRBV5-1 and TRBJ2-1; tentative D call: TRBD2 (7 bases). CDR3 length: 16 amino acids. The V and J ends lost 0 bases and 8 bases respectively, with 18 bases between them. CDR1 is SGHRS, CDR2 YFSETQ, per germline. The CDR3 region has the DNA TGCGCCAGCAGCTTGGCCAGGGGACTACCGATCGATGAGCAGTTCTTC. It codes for CASSLARGLPIDEQFF.

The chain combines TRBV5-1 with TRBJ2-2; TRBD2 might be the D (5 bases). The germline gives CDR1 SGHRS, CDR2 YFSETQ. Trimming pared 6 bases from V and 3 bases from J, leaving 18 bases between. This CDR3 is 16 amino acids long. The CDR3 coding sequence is TGCGCCAGCAACCCAAGCGGTACTACCTACACCGGGGAGCTGTTTTTT. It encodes CASNPSGTTYTGELFF.

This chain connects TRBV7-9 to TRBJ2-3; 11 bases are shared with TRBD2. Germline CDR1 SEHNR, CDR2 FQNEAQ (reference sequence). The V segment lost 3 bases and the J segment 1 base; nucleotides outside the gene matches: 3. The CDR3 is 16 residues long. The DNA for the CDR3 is TGTGCCAGCAGCTTCCCGACTAGCGGGGGCACAGATACGCAGTATTTT. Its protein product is CASSFPTSGGTDTQYF.

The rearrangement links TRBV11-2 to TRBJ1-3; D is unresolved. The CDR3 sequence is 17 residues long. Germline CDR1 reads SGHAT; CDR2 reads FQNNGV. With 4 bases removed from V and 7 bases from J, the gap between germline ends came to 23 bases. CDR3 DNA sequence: TGTGCCAGCAGCTCTAAAGCGGGGTTCTTCCCCGGGAACACCATATATTTT. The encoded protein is CASSSKAGFFPGNTIYF.

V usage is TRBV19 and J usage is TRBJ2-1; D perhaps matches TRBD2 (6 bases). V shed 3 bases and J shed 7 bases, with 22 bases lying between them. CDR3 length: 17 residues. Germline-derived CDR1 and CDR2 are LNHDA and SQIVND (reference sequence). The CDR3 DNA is TGTGCCAGTAGTATGCTAGGAGGGCCAAGAGTTCGGAATGAGCAGTTCTTC. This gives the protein CASSMLGGPRVRNEQFF.

The CDR3 DNA sequence: TGTGCCAGTAGTATACAACTAGCGGTTGACGGGGAGCTGTTTTTT. Protein product: CASSIQLAVDGELFF. The chain combines TRBV19 with TRBJ2-2; 8 nucleotides line up with TRBD2. Trimming cost V 2 bases and J 7 bases; bases outside gene matches: 6. The V gene's germline CDR1 is LNHDA and CDR2 SQIVND (reference sequence). This CDR3 region has 15 residues.

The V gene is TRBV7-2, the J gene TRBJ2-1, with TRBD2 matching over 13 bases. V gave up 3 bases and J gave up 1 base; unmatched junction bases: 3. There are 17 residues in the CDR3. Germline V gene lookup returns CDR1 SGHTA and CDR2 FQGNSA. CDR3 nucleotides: TGTGCCAGCAGCTTCCGACTAGCGGGAGGTTCCTACAATGAGCAGTTCTTC. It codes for CASSFRLAGGSYNEQFF.

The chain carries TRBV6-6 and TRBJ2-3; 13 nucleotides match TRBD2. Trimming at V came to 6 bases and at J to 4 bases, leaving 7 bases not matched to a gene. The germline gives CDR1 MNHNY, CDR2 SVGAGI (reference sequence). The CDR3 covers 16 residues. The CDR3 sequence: CASRDTSGRAPDTQYF. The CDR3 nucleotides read TGTGCCAGCAGGGATACTAGCGGGAGGGCCCCAGATACGCAGTATTTT.

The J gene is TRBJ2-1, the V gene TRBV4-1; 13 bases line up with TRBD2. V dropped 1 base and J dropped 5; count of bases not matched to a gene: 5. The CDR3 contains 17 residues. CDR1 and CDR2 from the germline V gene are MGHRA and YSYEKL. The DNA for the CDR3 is TGCGCCAGCAGCCAAGTCCCACTAGCGGGAGGGCACAATGAGCAGTTCTTC. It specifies CASSQVPLAGGHNEQFF.

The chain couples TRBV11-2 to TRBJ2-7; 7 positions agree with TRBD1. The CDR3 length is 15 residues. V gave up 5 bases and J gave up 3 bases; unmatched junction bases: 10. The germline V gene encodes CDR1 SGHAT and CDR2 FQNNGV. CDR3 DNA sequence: TGTGCCAGCAGCCCGATACGAGGGGGCAGCTACGAGCAGTACTTC. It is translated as CASSPIRGGSYEQYF.

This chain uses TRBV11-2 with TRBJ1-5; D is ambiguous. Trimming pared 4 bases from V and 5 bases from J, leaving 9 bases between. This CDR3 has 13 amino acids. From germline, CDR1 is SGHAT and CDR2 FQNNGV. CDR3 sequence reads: CASSSQIDQPQHF. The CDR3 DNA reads TGTGCCAGCAGCTCACAGATTGATCAGCCCCAGCATTTT.

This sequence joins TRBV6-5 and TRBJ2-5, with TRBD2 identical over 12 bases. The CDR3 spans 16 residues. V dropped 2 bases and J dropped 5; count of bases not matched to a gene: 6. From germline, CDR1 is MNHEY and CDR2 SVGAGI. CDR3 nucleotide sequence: TGTGCCAGCAGTTACCAACTAGCGGGAGGCGGGGAGACCCAGTACTTC. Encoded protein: CASSYQLAGGGETQYF.

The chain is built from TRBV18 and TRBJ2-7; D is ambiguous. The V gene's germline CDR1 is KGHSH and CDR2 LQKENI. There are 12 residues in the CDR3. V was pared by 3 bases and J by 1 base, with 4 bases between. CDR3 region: CASSPGSYEQYF. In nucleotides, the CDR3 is TGTGCCAGCTCACCCGGTTCCTACGAGCAGTACTTC.

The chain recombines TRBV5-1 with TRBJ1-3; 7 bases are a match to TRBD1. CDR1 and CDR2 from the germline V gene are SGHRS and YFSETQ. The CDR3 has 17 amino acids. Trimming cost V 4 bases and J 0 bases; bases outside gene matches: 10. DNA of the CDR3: TGCGCCAGCAGCCTGTGGCAACAGGGGATCTCTGGAAACACCATATATTTT. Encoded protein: CASSLWQQGISGNTIYF.

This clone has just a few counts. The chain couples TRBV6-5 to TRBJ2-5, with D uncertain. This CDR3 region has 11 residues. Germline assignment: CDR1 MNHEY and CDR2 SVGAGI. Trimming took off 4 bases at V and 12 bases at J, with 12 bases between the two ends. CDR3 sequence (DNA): TGTGCCAGCAGTTCCGCAGCGTATGAGTACTTC. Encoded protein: CASSSAAYEYF.

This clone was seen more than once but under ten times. The CDR3 loop reads CASRRSRESGNEQFF. The DNA for the CDR3 is TGTGCCAGCAGACGGTCGCGGGAGTCTGGCAATGAGCAGTTCTTC. The genes are TRBV6-1 and TRBJ2-1; 7 bases agree with TRBD2. This CDR3 region has 15 residues. The junction had 11 bases not matched to a gene; V was cut back by 6 bases and J by 6 bases. Germline V gene data show CDR1 as MNHNS and CDR2 as SASEGT.

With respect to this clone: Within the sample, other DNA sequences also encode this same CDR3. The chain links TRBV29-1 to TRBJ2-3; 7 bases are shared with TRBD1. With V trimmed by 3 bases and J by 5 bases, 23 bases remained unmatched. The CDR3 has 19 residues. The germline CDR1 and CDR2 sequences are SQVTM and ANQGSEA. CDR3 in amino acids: CSVDAVSRQGNPIGDTQYF. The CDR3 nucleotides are TGCAGCGTTGATGCGGTCTCGAGACAGGGCAACCCGATAGGAGATACGCAGTATTTT.

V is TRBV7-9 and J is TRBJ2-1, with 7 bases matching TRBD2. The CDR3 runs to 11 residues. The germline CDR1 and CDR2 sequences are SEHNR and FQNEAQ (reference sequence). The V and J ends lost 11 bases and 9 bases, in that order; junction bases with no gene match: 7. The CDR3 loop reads CAGQRDTEQFF. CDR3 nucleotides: TGTGCCGGCCAGCGGGATACTGAGCAGTTCTTC.

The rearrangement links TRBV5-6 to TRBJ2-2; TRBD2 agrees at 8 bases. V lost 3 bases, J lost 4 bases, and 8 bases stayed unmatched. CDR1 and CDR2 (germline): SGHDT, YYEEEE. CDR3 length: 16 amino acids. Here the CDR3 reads CASSSPGGQITGELFF. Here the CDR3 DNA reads TGTGCCAGCAGCTCACCGGGGGGGCAAATCACCGGGGAGCTGTTTTTT.

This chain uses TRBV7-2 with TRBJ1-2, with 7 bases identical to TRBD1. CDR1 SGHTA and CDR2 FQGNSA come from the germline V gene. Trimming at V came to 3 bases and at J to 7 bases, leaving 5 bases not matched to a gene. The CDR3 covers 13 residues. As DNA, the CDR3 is TGTGCCAGCAGCTTCGACAGGGTTGCTGGCTACACCTTC. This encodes CASSFDRVAGYTF.

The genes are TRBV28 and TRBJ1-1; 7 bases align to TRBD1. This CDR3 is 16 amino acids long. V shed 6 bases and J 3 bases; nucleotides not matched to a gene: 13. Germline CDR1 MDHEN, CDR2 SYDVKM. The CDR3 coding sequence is TGTGCCAGCAGCCCTCCGGGACAGAGGATATACACTGAAGCTTTCTTT. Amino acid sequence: CASSPPGQRIYTEAFF.

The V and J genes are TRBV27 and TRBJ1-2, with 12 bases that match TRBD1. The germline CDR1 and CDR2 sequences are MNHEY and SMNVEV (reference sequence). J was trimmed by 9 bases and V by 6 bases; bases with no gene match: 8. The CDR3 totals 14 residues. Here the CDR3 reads CASSPHGTGGRYTF. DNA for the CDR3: TGTGCCAGCAGCCCCCACGGGACAGGGGGCCGCTACACCTTC.

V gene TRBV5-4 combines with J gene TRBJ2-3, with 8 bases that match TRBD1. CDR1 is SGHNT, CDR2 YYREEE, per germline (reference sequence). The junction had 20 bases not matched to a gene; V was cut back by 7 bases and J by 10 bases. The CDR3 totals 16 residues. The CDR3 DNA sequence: TGTGCCAGCTTCCCCAGGCCGGGACAGGCAGTCGGATCGCAGTATTTT. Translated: CASFPRPGQAVGSQYF.

The CDR3 sequence is CASSLASTGELFF. As DNA, the CDR3 is TGTGCCAGCAGCTTAGCGAGCACCGGGGAGCTGTTTTTT. This chain uses TRBV7-9 with TRBJ2-2; D uncertain. The CDR3 sequence is 13 residues long. The germline V gene has CDR1 SEHNR and CDR2 FQNEAQ (reference sequence). Trimming removed 0 bases at V and 4 bases at J, with 3 bases between.